The 27 T cell receptor beta chains reported below all come from one sample, sequenced in a study of beta chain features in type 1 diabetes. Expressed TCRB transcripts were sequenced, since all the RNA that had been isolated was reverse transcribed. The assay was immunoSEQ multiplex PCR, and TCRdb's table has in-frame clones only and misses some. The table has about 290,000 clones, 7.5% to 9.5% seen once. Sequencing used central memory CD4+ T cells from blood. The receptors were gathered from a woman under 30 in good health.

On this clone itself: This is likely an artifact of a read error, given a far larger clone one base away. This chain connects TRBV30 to TRBJ2-1, with 11 nucleotides matching TRBD2. The CDR3 runs 17 residues. The germline V gene encodes CDR1 GTSNPN and CDR2 SVGIG (reference sequence). The V and J ends lost 3 bases and 7 bases, in that order; junction bases with no gene match: 14. In nucleotides, the CDR3 is TGTGCCTGGAGGCGCGGGACTAGCGGCGGCCGGCGGAATGAGCAGTTCTTC. Its translation: CAWRRGTSGGRRNEQFF.

This clone turned up a few times. The J gene is TRBJ2-5, the V gene TRBV18, with D possibly being TRBD2 (6 bases). CDR1 KGHSH and CDR2 LQKENI come from the germline V gene. V was pared by 5 bases and J by 5 bases, with 18 bases between. The CDR3 is 15 residues long. CDR3 nucleotide sequence: TGTGCCAGCTCAGCGAACAATGGCGGAGGGGAGACCCAGTACTTC. Residues: CASSANNGGGETQYF.

This clone was seen repeatedly, ten times or more. The rearrangement joins TRBV21-1 to TRBJ2-1; the table gives TRBD1 as D, unverified against the DNA. TRBV21-1 is recorded as a pseudogene. The CDR3 has 15 residues. The CDR3 coding sequence is TGTGCCAGCAGCGCCCAGCTACCGACAGACAATGAGCAGTTCTTC. Its protein product is CASSAQLPTDNEQFF.

This chain connects TRBV7-8 to TRBJ2-2, with 7 bases that match TRBD2. The length of the CDR3 is 17 residues. Germline CDR1 reads SGHVS; CDR2 reads FQNEAQ. J gave up 3 bases and V 6 bases, and 13 bases lay outside the gene matches. The CDR3 loop is CASRPRVQGGDTGELFF. Written as DNA, the CDR3 is TGTGCCAGCAGACCCCGGGTGCAGGGAGGGGACACCGGGGAGCTGTTTTTT.

The table lists this clone with a few counts. This rearrangement joins TRBV6-5 to TRBJ2-7; D is ambiguous. This CDR3 contains 11 residues. From germline, CDR1 is MNHEY and CDR2 SVGAGI. Trimming took 6 bases from V and 3 from J, leaving 6 bases between them. The CDR3 loop reads CASRGNYEQYF. CDR3 in DNA: TGTGCCAGCAGGGGAAACTACGAGCAGTACTTC.

This clone appeared a few times. The CDR3 DNA sequence: TGTGCCAGCAGCCGAAACGGGGGAACTAGCACAGATACGCAGTATTTT. Its protein product is CASSRNGGTSTDTQYF. The V gene is TRBV7-9, the J gene TRBJ2-3; D is possibly TRBD2 (6 bases). The germline V and J ends were trimmed by 5 bases and 0 bases, with 15 bases remaining between them. Germline-derived CDR1 and CDR2 are SEHNR and FQNEAQ (reference sequence). This CDR3 region has 16 residues. Complete variable domain (other parts from reference TRBV7-9 and TRBJ2-3): DTGVSQNPRHKITKRGQNVTFRCDPISEHNRLYWYRQTLGQGPEFLTYFQNEAQLEKSRLLSDRFSAERPKGSFSTLEIQRTEQGDSAMYLCASSRNGGTSTDTQYFGPGTRLTVL.

The table lists this clone with a few counts. V and J are TRBV9 and TRBJ2-1; D not certain. This CDR3 is built from 16 residues. V dropped 4 bases and J dropped 0 bases, with 14 bases sitting between them. Germline V gives CDR1 SGDLS, CDR2 YYNGEE. As DNA, the CDR3 is TGTGCCAGCAGCCCATCAACACACGGCTCCTACAATGAGCAGTTCTTC. Translating gives CASSPSTHGSYNEQFF.

V is TRBV27 and J is TRBJ1-1; maybe TRBD1 (5 bases). Germline-derived CDR1 and CDR2 are MNHEY and SMNVEV (reference sequence). V was pared by 6 bases and J by 6 bases, with 17 bases between. The CDR3 length is 14 residues. CDR3 in DNA: TGTGCCAGCAGCCGAAAGGGAGGACACCCTGAAGCTTTCTTT. Protein: CASSRKGGHPEAFF.

The chain couples TRBV2 to TRBJ2-7, with 8 bases that match TRBD1. This CDR3 is built from 14 residues. Trimming at V came to 6 bases and at J to 5 bases, leaving 9 bases not matched to a gene. Germline CDR1 reads SNHLY; CDR2 reads FYNNEI. The CDR3 is CASSPYRGMNEQYF. CDR3 bases: TGTGCCAGCAGCCCTTACAGGGGGATGAACGAGCAGTACTTC.

The CDR3 DNA reads as TGCGCCAGCAGCCAACTTCCCACCTTGGGGGCAGATACGCAGTATTTT. It is translated as CASSQLPTLGADTQYF. V and J are TRBV4-3 and TRBJ2-3, with D perhaps TRBD1 or TRBD2 (5 bases each). There are 16 residues in the CDR3. Trimming pared 2 bases from V and 4 bases from J, leaving 16 bases between. In germline, CDR1 is LGHNA, CDR2 YSLEER.

This clone was detected a few times. The genes are TRBV4-3 and TRBJ2-2; 9 bases match TRBD1. The CDR3 has 15 amino acids. Germline values: CDR1 LGHNA, CDR2 YSLEER. J lost 6 bases, V lost 3 bases, and 5 bases had no gene match. The CDR3 sequence: CASSHVNRGPGELFF. In DNA form, the CDR3 reads TGCGCCAGCAGCCATGTTAACAGGGGGCCCGGGGAGCTGTTTTTT.

This clone showed up just a few times. The V and J genes are TRBV28 and TRBJ1-1; D is perhaps TRBD1 (5 bases). With 3 bases removed from V and 6 bases from J, the gap between germline ends came to 14 bases. This CDR3 region has 14 residues. Germline CDR1 reads MDHEN; CDR2 reads SYDVKM. The chain's CDR3 is CASSLTADQAEAFF. The CDR3 DNA reads as TGTGCCAGCAGTTTGACAGCCGATCAGGCTGAAGCTTTCTTT.

The chain couples TRBV5-1 to TRBJ2-4, with D hard to call. The CDR3 contains 14 residues. Germline-derived CDR1 and CDR2 are SGHRS and YFSETQ. Trimming shortened V by 2 bases and J by 10 bases, and 16 bases separated the two germline ends. CDR3 sequence reads: CASSLENSLGIQYF. In DNA, the CDR3 is TGCGCCAGCAGCTTAGAAAACAGTCTGGGAATTCAGTACTTC.

The V gene is TRBV27, the J gene TRBJ1-6; D call uncertain. Germline CDR1 and CDR2: MNHEY and SMNVEV (reference sequence). This CDR3 has 15 amino acids. The V and J ends lost 2 bases and 9 bases respectively, with 14 bases between them. The CDR3: CASSLPGKVGSPLHF. The CDR3 coding sequence is TGTGCCAGCAGTTTACCTGGAAAGGTAGGTTCACCCCTCCACTTT.

This clone was detected only a few times. V usage is TRBV5-1 and J usage is TRBJ2-5, with 9 positions matching TRBD1. V shed 0 bases and J 3 bases; nucleotides not matched to a gene: 0. The CDR3 sequence is 14 residues long. Germline V gene lookup returns CDR1 SGHRS and CDR2 YFSETQ. CDR3 nucleotide sequence: TGCGCCAGCAGCTTGGGGGACAGGGAAGAGACCCAGTACTTC. The encoded protein is CASSLGDREETQYF.

This clone was seen a few times. The V call is TRBV7-3, the J call TRBJ2-1; a weak D match, TRBD2 (6 bases). Germline CDR1 is SGHTA and CDR2 is FQGTGA. The V end lost 0 bases, the J end lost 9 bases, and 12 bases lay between the germline ends. This CDR3 comprises 14 residues. CDR3 residues: CASSLTSGGSEQFF. CDR3 sequence (DNA): TGTGCCAGCAGCTTAACGTCCGGGGGTAGTGAGCAGTTCTTC. Full variable domain (rest looked up from reference TRBV7-3 and TRBJ2-1): GAGVSQTPSNKVTEKGKYVELRCDPISGHTALYWYRQSLGQGPEFLIYFQGTGAADDSGLPNDRFFAVRPEGSVSTLKIQRTERGDSAVYLCASSLTSGGSEQFFGPGTRLTVL.

This clone turned up a few times. The rearrangement uses TRBV2 and TRBJ2-2, with D uncertain. The V gene lost 4 bases and the J gene lost 7 bases, with 7 bases spanning the gap. Germline CDR1 SNHLY, CDR2 FYNNEI. This CDR3 is built from 12 residues. The CDR3 here is CASSVRYGELFF. CDR3 nucleotides: TGTGCCAGCAGTGTGCGGTACGGGGAGCTGTTTTTT.

This clone was counted a few times. The J gene is TRBJ2-6, the V gene TRBV29-1; 10 bases agree with TRBD1. CDR1 and CDR2 (germline): SQVTM, ANQGSEA. V shed 6 bases, J shed 2 bases, and the junction held 10 bases outside the gene matches. The CDR3 has 17 amino acids. CDR3 amino acids: CSVEWGQGFTGANVLTF. The DNA for the CDR3 is TGCAGCGTCGAATGGGGACAGGGGTTCACTGGGGCCAACGTCCTGACTTTC.

This clone was counted ten times or more. The chain joins TRBV6-6 to TRBJ2-7; D is perhaps TRBD2 (6 bases). The V gene lost 6 bases and the J gene lost 0 bases, with 12 bases spanning the gap. Germline loops: CDR1 MNHNY, CDR2 SVGAGI (reference sequence). There are 14 residues in the CDR3. The CDR3, as DNA: TGTGCCAGCAGCCCCGAGGGAGGCTCCTACGAGCAGTACGTC. It specifies CASSPEGGSYEQYV.

This chain uses TRBV7-6 with TRBJ2-2; D uncertain. Deletions cut 4 bases from V and 6 bases from J, with 3 bases between. This CDR3 region has 11 residues. CDR1 and CDR2 (germline): SGHVS, FNYEAQ. CDR3 nucleotide sequence: TGTGCCAGCAGCTCCCCCGGGGAGCTGTTTTTT. Its translation is CASSSPGELFF.

This clone was recorded many times. The rearrangement uses TRBV25-1 and TRBJ2-7, with D tentatively TRBD1 or TRBD2 (5 bases each). The CDR3 consists of 13 residues. CDR1 MGHDK and CDR2 SYGVNS come from the germline V gene. V lost 4 bases to trimming and J lost 6 bases, with 13 bases between them. The CDR3 spells CASSVGTPGEQYF. Here the CDR3 DNA reads TGTGCCAGCAGTGTCGGGACCCCGGGCGAGCAGTACTTC.

This clone was detected only a few times. The chain employs TRBV27 and TRBJ1-2; 7 nucleotides agree with TRBD1. With V trimmed by 2 bases and J by 4 bases, 1 base remained unmatched. The germline V gene encodes CDR1 MNHEY and CDR2 SMNVEV (reference sequence). The CDR3 extends over 13 amino acids. CDR3 DNA sequence: TGTGCCAGCAGTTTACCAGGGGGCTATGGCTACACCTTC. The encoded protein is CASSLPGGYGYTF.

As to this clone: Different DNA sequences within this sample yield the same CDR3. The chain has TRBV6-6 and TRBJ1-2, with D unresolved. Germline loops: CDR1 MNHNY, CDR2 SVGAGI (reference sequence). CDR3 length: 13 residues. Trimming cost V 5 bases and J 3 bases, with 10 bases left between them. The CDR3 protein is CASSPTGDYGYTF. CDR3 DNA sequence: TGTGCCAGCAGTCCGACGGGAGACTATGGCTACACCTTC.

This clone was detected only a few times. The chain is built from TRBV9 and TRBJ2-3; 11 bases are shared with TRBD2. This CDR3 region has 17 residues. Trimming took 4 bases from V and 2 from J; bases not matched to a gene: 9. The V gene's germline CDR1 is SGDLS and CDR2 YYNGEE. CDR3 DNA: TGTGCCAGCAGCCCGAGACTAGCGGGGCGCTTCACAGATACGCAGTATTTT. This sequence encodes CASSPRLAGRFTDTQYF.

This sequence joins TRBV7-2 and TRBJ1-5, with D possibly TRBD1 on 6 matching bases. Germline CDR1 is SGHTA and CDR2 is FQGNSA. The ends were cut back, 6 bases at V and 4 bases at J, with 22 bases in the middle. This CDR3 is 17 amino acids long. This CDR3 reads CASSLGAGRRSNQPQHF. As DNA, the CDR3 is TGTGCCAGCAGTCTGGGGGCAGGGAGAAGAAGTAATCAGCCCCAGCATTTT. The full variable domain, its missing parts supplied by reference TRBV7-2 and TRBJ1-5, is GAGVSQSPSNKVTEKGKDVELRCDPISGHTALYWYRQSLGQGLEFLIYFQGNSAPDKSGLPSDRFSAERTGGSVSTLTIQRTQQEDSAVYLCASSLGAGRRSNQPQHFGDGTRLSIL.

This clone has only a few counts. The rearrangement joins TRBV25-1 to TRBJ2-6; D not certain. CDR1 is MGHDK and CDR2 is SYGVNS in the germline V gene. Trimming took off 4 bases at V and 3 bases at J, with 13 bases between the two ends. This CDR3 is built from 16 residues. CDR3 in DNA: TGTGCCAGCAGTGTTTCCGGGTCCGGTGGGGCCAACGTCCTGACTTTC. Translation: CASSVSGSGGANVLTF.

This chain connects TRBV4-2 to TRBJ2-5; a weak D match, TRBD2 (6 bases). Germline assignment: CDR1 LGHNA and CDR2 YNFKEQ. V shed 4 bases and J shed 1 base, with 25 bases lying between them. CDR3 length: 19 residues. Written as DNA, the CDR3 is TGTGCCAGCAGCCCCAGTGGGCCCGGCGGGGACGGGACCCAAGAGACCCAGTACTTC. This gives the protein CASSPSGPGGDGTQETQYF.